These 25 T cell receptor beta chains were sequenced from one sample in a study of blood T cell repertoires in COVID-19. This table comes from immunoSEQ multiplex PCR, and its TCRdb copy is limited to in-frame clones, with some not included. The repertoire holds about 68,000 clones, 84% seen once, with around 8% in the top ten. Material for sequencing was peripheral blood. These receptor sequences come from a middle-aged man with active COVID-19.

This clone was found once. The chain couples TRBV7-8 to TRBJ2-1, with 8 nucleotides matching TRBD2. The CDR3 runs 18 residues. Trimming took 2 bases from V and 9 from J; bases not matched to a gene: 18. Germline V gene lookup returns CDR1 SGHVS and CDR2 FQNEAQ. The CDR3 here is CASSLPPFKSGSFGEQFF. As DNA, the CDR3 is TGTGCCAGCAGCTTACCACCCTTCAAAAGCGGGAGCTTCGGTGAGCAGTTCTTC.

The CDR3 coding sequence is TGCGCCAGCAGCCGAGCTGCAACTAATGAAAAACTGTTTTTT. It yields the protein CASSRAATNEKLFF. The chain is built from TRBV5-1 and TRBJ1-4, with D hard to call. Trimming took 4 bases from V and 0 from J, leaving 7 bases between them. The CDR3 loop spans 14 amino acids. Germline V gene sequence: CDR1 SGHRS, CDR2 YFSETQ. The whole variable domain, remainder taken from reference TRBV5-1 and TRBJ1-4, is KAGVTQTPRYLIKTRGQQVTLSCSPISGHRSVSWYQQTPGQGLQFLFEYFSETQRNKGNFPGRFSGRQFSNSRSEMNVSTLELGDSALYLCASSRAATNEKLFFGSGTQLSVL.

This chain uses TRBV7-2 with TRBJ1-2; D perhaps matches TRBD1 (5 bases). Germline lookup yields CDR1 SGHTA and CDR2 FQGNSA. Trimming removed 7 bases from V and 5 bases from J, with 17 bases in between. The CDR3 spans 14 residues. In DNA, the CDR3 is TGTGCCAGCACCCTAGACAGAACCTATTATGGCTACACCTTC. The encoded protein is CASTLDRTYYGYTF. The entire variable domain, with the rest obtained from reference TRBV7-2 and TRBJ1-2, is as follows: GAGVSQSPSNKVTEKGKDVELRCDPISGHTALYWYRQSLGQGLEFLIYFQGNSAPDKSGLPSDRFSAERTGGSVSTLTIQRTQQEDSAVYLCASTLDRTYYGYTFGSGTRLTVV.

In its sample, this clone was seen a few times. The rearrangement links TRBV12-3 or TRBV12-4 to TRBJ1-6, with 7 bases identical to TRBD1. V shed 3 bases and J 10 bases; nucleotides not matched to a gene: 3. The CDR3 contains 13 residues. Written as DNA, the CDR3 is TGTGCCAGCAGTTTTTACAGGGGATCACCCCTCCACTTT. Translating it yields CASSFYRGSPLHF.

Of note for this clone: An end of the junction differs from the germline gene, which may be a read error. The chain couples TRBV7-8 to TRBJ1-1, with 10 bases identical to TRBD1. This CDR3 is 16 amino acids long. The germline V gene encodes CDR1 SGHVS and CDR2 FQNEAQ. The CDR3 DNA reads as TGTGCCAGCAGTTTAGGGGCCCCGGGACAGGGGTTTGAAGCTTTCTTT. Its protein product is CASSLGAPGQGFEAFF.

The V and J genes are TRBV7-2 and TRBJ1-5; 7 positions match TRBD1. Germline CDR1 and CDR2: SGHTA and FQGNSA. There are 15 residues in the CDR3. V shed 1 base and J 9 bases; nucleotides not matched to a gene: 9. The CDR3 bases are TGTGCCAGCAGCTTAGGAGGGACAGCGCCCGGGCCCCAGCATTTT. This encodes CASSLGGTAPGPQHF.

The chain has TRBV11-2 and TRBJ2-7; the match to TRBD2 covers 14 bases. This CDR3 has 18 amino acids. Per germline, CDR1 SGHAT and CDR2 FQNNGV. Trimming removed 1 base from V and 3 bases from J; junction bases left unmatched: 8. CDR3 sequence reads: CASSLGLAGGPYGYEQYF. The CDR3 nucleotides read TGTGCCAGCAGCTTAGGACTAGCGGGAGGGCCGTACGGCTACGAGCAGTACTTC. The full variable domain, its missing parts supplied by reference TRBV11-2 and TRBJ2-7, is EAGVAQSPRYKIIEKRQSVAFWCNPISGHATLYWYQQILGQGPKLLIQFQNNGVVDDSQLPKDRFSAERLKGVDSTLKIQPAKLEDSAVYLCASSLGLAGGPYGYEQYFGPGTRLTVT.

The V and J genes are TRBV10-3 and TRBJ1-1; the match to TRBD1 covers 7 bases. The V gene end was trimmed by 8 bases and the J gene end by 1 base; junction bases not matched to a gene: 7. CDR3 length equals 14 residues. Per germline, CDR1 ENHRY and CDR2 SYGVKD. CDR3 residues: CAIRHGTENTEAFF. Here the CDR3 DNA reads TGTGCCATCCGCCATGGGACAGAGAACACTGAAGCTTTCTTT.

The genes are TRBV5-1 and TRBJ2-7, with D unresolved. The CDR3 is 12 residues long. The V gene lost 1 base and the J gene lost 5 bases, with 7 bases spanning the gap. Germline lookup yields CDR1 SGHRS and CDR2 YFSETQ. CDR3 sequence reads: CASSLPSDEQYF. The CDR3 DNA is TGCGCCAGCAGCTTGCCCAGCGACGAGCAGTACTTC.

Here the CDR3 reads CASSPIVAQGARGYTF. CDR3 DNA sequence: TGTGCCAGCAGCCCCATCGTGGCACAGGGGGCGCGTGGCTACACCTTC. The genes are TRBV3-1 (or the pseudogene TRBV3-2) and TRBJ1-2; the match to TRBD1 covers 9 bases. After removal of 4 bases from V and 7 bases from J, the junction contained 13 bases not matched to a gene. From germline, CDR1 is LGHDT and CDR2 YNNKEL (reference sequence). CDR3 length: 16 residues.

The chain joins TRBV7-8 to TRBJ2-1, with a possible D match to TRBD2 (5 bases). V was trimmed by 5 bases and J by 2 bases, leaving 16 bases between them. Germline CDR1 and CDR2: SGHVS and FQNEAQ. The CDR3 covers 16 residues. CDR3 sequence reads: CASSLGEGAAYNEQFF. In DNA, the CDR3 is TGTGCCAGCAGCCTTGGTGAGGGAGCCGCCTACAATGAGCAGTTCTTC.

This CDR3 is CASSVLGGQGNEKLFF. The CDR3 DNA follows: TGTGCCAGCAGCGTACTTGGGGGCCAGGGAAATGAAAAACTGTTTTTT. This chain joins TRBV2 and TRBJ1-4; D possibly corresponds to TRBD1 (6 bases). The ends were cut back, 6 bases at V and 5 bases at J, with 19 bases in the middle. The CDR3 length is 16 residues. Germline-derived CDR1 and CDR2 are SNHLY and FYNNEI.

This chain connects TRBV27 to TRBJ1-1; 8 bases match TRBD1. The germline gives CDR1 MNHEY, CDR2 SMNVEV (reference sequence). With 7 bases clipped from V and 4 bases from J, the junction kept 5 bases outside the gene matches. CDR3 length equals 13 residues. CDR3 in amino acids: CASKAGGITEAFF. As DNA, the CDR3 is TGTGCCAGCAAGGCAGGGGGCATCACTGAAGCTTTCTTT.

The chain uses TRBV5-4 and TRBJ2-1; 7 bases map to TRBD2. Germline V gene data show CDR1 as SGHNT and CDR2 as YYREEE (reference sequence). The V segment lost 0 bases and the J segment 8 bases; nucleotides outside the gene matches: 5. The CDR3 length is 14 residues. The DNA for the CDR3 is TGTGCCAGCAGCTTGGGACTAGCCACGGATGAGCAGTTCTTC. Its protein product is CASSLGLATDEQFF.

The chain joins TRBV2 to TRBJ2-1, with D perhaps matching TRBD2 (5 bases). The CDR3 runs to 13 residues. Looked up from germline, CDR1 is SNHLY and CDR2 is FYNNEI. Trimming shortened V by 6 bases and J by 6 bases, and 12 bases separated the two germline ends. Here the CDR3 reads CASRLTGFNEQFF. In DNA form, the CDR3 reads TGTGCCAGCAGACTTACGGGGTTCAATGAGCAGTTCTTC.

This clone was detected only once. The chain has TRBV27 and TRBJ1-6; D gene unclear. Germline CDR1 reads MNHEY; CDR2 reads SMNVEV (reference sequence). The CDR3 has 15 residues. The germline V and J ends were trimmed by 2 bases and 7 bases, with 12 bases remaining between them. CDR3 bases: TGTGCCAGCAGTTTAGTGGGCCCGGCCAATTCACCCCTCCACTTT. It is translated as CASSLVGPANSPLHF.

This clone rates as medium-sized. The rearrangement uses TRBV11-2 and TRBJ2-3; D is unresolved. CDR1 and CDR2 from the germline V gene are SGHAT and FQNNGV. Trimming removed 0 bases from V and 4 bases from J, with 5 bases in between. The CDR3 extends over 13 amino acids. The CDR3 loop reads CASSLEGADTQYF. CDR3 nucleotides: TGTGCCAGCAGCTTAGAGGGCGCAGATACGCAGTATTTT.

V usage is TRBV7-8 and J usage is TRBJ2-6, with 14 bases fitting TRBD2. CDR1 is SGHVS and CDR2 is FQNEAQ in the germline V gene. The length of the CDR3 is 18 residues. Losses at the gene ends were 4 bases for V and 1 base for J; bases not matched to a gene: 3. This CDR3 reads CASSWGLAGESGANVLTF. As DNA, the CDR3 is TGTGCCAGCAGCTGGGGACTAGCGGGGGAATCTGGGGCCAACGTCCTGACTTTC.

The rearrangement links TRBV2 to TRBJ2-3; 9 bases align to TRBD2. J lost 3 bases, V lost 3 bases, and 4 bases had no gene match. CDR1 is SNHLY and CDR2 is FYNNEI in the germline V gene. The CDR3 has 15 amino acids. The CDR3 protein is CASSELAGATDTQYF. The CDR3 DNA is TGTGCCAGCAGTGAGTTAGCGGGAGCTACAGATACGCAGTATTTT.

J is TRBJ2-3 and V is TRBV19, with 12 positions matching TRBD2. V lost 6 bases to trimming and J lost 4 bases; unmatched junction nucleotides: 8. The CDR3 is 16 amino acids. Germline V gene sequence: CDR1 LNHDA, CDR2 SQIVND (reference sequence). CDR3: CASRPSLAGGSDTQYF. The CDR3 DNA follows: TGTGCCAGTAGACCTAGTCTAGCGGGAGGGTCAGATACGCAGTATTTT.

This sequence joins TRBV30 and TRBJ2-7; no definite D call. Germline V lookup: CDR1 GTSNPN, CDR2 SVGIG (reference sequence). The ends were cut back, 1 base at V and 4 bases at J, with 5 bases in the middle. The CDR3 sequence is 11 residues long. Written as DNA, the CDR3 is TGTGCCTGGAGTGGCCAGTACGAGCAGTACTTC. Protein: CAWSGQYEQYF. The full variable domain, in which reference TRBV30 and TRBJ2-7 provide the parts outside the CDR3, is SQTIHQWPATLVQPVGSPLSLECTVEGTSNPNLYWYRQAAGRGLQLLFYSVGIGQISSEVPQNLSASRPQDRQFILSSKKLLLSDSGFYLCAWSGQYEQYFGPGTRLTVT.

This chain links TRBV10-1 with TRBJ1-1; weak D call: TRBD1 (5 bases). The CDR3 is 13 amino acids. Germline loops: CDR1 WNHNN, CDR2 SYGVQD (reference sequence). V was cut by 6 bases and J by 4 bases, with 12 bases left in between. For the CDR3, the DNA is TGCGCCAGCAGACGCAGGGTGGCCACTGAAGCTTTCTTT. Translation: CASRRRVATEAFF.

This clone occurred once. V usage is TRBV12-5 and J usage is TRBJ2-3, with 9 bases fitting TRBD2. V was pared by 7 bases and J by 5 bases, with 10 bases of the junction left unmatched. Germline V CDR1 and CDR2: LGHNT, FRNRAP. There are 15 residues in the CDR3. CDR3 sequence reads: CASDLRGGRVDTQYF. The CDR3 DNA sequence: TGTGCTAGTGATCTACGGGGCGGGAGGGTAGATACGCAGTATTTT. Using reference TRBV12-5 and TRBJ2-3 for the parts outside the CDR3, the full variable domain is DARVTQTPRHKVTEMGQEVTMRCQPILGHNTVFWYRQTMMQGLELLAYFRNRAPLDDSGMPKDRFSAEMPDATLATLKIQPSEPRDSAVYFCASDLRGGRVDTQYFGPGTRLTVL.

V usage is TRBV5-1 and J usage is TRBJ2-5, with D tentatively TRBD2 (7 bases). V was pared by 1 base and J by 4 bases, with 20 bases between. CDR1 is SGHRS, CDR2 YFSETQ, per germline. The CDR3 totals 17 residues. CDR3 DNA: TGCGCCAGCAGCTTGATGGCGGTGGCGGGGGCCCCAGAGACCCAGTACTTC. Its protein product is CASSLMAVAGAPETQYF.

The chain uses TRBV7-2 and TRBJ2-7, with 9 bases identical to TRBD1. Germline V CDR1 and CDR2: SGHTA, FQGNSA. This CDR3 is built from 14 residues. The V and J ends lost 6 bases and 4 bases, in that order; junction bases with no gene match: 7. In nucleotides, the CDR3 is TGTGCCAGCAGTTCTGACAGGGGGGTTTACGAGCAGTACTTC. Encoded protein: CASSSDRGVYEQYF.